These 2 T cell receptor beta chains were all obtained from the same sample, sequenced in a study of vaccination and CD4 T cells after COVID-19. The treatment was: 10-day PBMC culture with coronavirus spike peptide pools or control peptides (ViraFEST assay). The Oncomine TCR Beta short-read assay generated sequence data from the DNA of cultured CD4+ T cells. TCRdb re-derived calls from the PCR reads in MiXCR, one entry per CDR3 protein. Among about 10,000 distinct CDR3 sequences, about 45% were seen once, and the ten largest hold about a fifth. Their antigen targets remain unknown. The sequenced material came from CD4+ T cells from blood, cultured in vitro. These receptors were obtained from a human donor who had recovered from COVID-19.

The V gene is TRBV2, the J gene TRBJ2-7; D unclear. Germline CDR1 is SNHLY and CDR2 is FYNNEI. Deletions cut 5 bases from V and 0 bases from J, with 5 bases between. CDR3 length equals 12 residues. CDR3 DNA: TGTGCCAGCAGTACTACCTCCTACGAGCAGTACTTC. Its translation is CASSTTSYEQYF. The full variable domain, rest sourced from reference TRBV2 and TRBJ2-7, is EPEVTQTPSHQVTQMGQEVILRCVPISNHLYFYWYRQILGQKVEFLVSFYNNEISEKSEIFDDQFSVERPDGSNFTLKIRSTKLEDSAMYFCASSTTSYEQYFGPGTRLTVT.

This clonotype appeared a few times. V and J are TRBV6-1 and TRBJ1-5, with D perhaps TRBD1 (5 bases). Trimming cost V 5 bases and J 4 bases, with 21 bases left between them. This CDR3 contains 17 residues. Germline lookup yields CDR1 MNHNS and CDR2 SASEGT. The CDR3 nucleotides are TGTGCCAGCAGTACCTCCAGGGTCAGGGCAGGGAATCAGCCCCAGCATTTT. Protein sequence: CASSTSRVRAGNQPQHF.